This TCR beta chain was obtained from a study of vaccination effects on CD4 cells after COVID-19. Broader study findings: Cross-reactivity toward common cold coronaviruses was confined to only 1 of 255 vaccine-induced clones in healthy vaccinees. At late timepoints after vaccination, vaccine- and infection-induced clones shrank markedly.

Assay: immunoSEQ multiplex PCR; the TCRdb copy retains only in-frame clones and omits some. The profile covers fewer than 75,000 clones, with roughly 80% appearing a single time and 2.4% taken by the ten largest. As for this clone: Its target is unknown.

Investigators separated out CD4+ T cells once approximately 10 days of culture had passed. The participants, recipients of two vaccine doses, got either BNT162b2 or mRNA-1273. Vaccine recipients lacked prior SARS-CoV-2 infection and had negative nucleocapsid antibodies. With 3 bases removed from V and 1 base from J, the gap between germline ends came to 13 bases. CDR3 length: 16 residues. Germline CDR1 reads SGHTA; CDR2 reads FQGNSA. The source is a human donor who received a COVID-19 vaccine. The rearrangement links TRBV7-2 to TRBJ2-1; D is possibly TRBD1 or TRBD2 (6 bases each). Sequenced here: CD4+ T cells from PBMCs cultured without peptide, sampled after COVID-19 vaccination. For the CDR3, the DNA is TGTGCCAGCAGCTTGGATTGGGGGGCGTCCTACAATGAGCAGTTCTTC. Translating gives CASSLDWGASYNEQFF.